This TCR beta chain was found in a study of T cell responses to AZD1222 COVID-19 vaccine. Study-wide findings and caveats: The donors showed a predominance of white British ancestry and of females, with possible underestimation of clonal diversity. Recipients of two AZD1222 doses showed rising Spike-specific TCR breadth and depth. Targeting of unmutated variant regions was reportedly seen in nearly half of spike-specific TCRs.

TCRdb's copy holds only in-frame clones and misses some; the assay was immunoSEQ multiplex PCR. This sample yields 150,000 to 200,000 clones, of which approximately 94% are seen a single time; about 3.5% belongs to the top ten. As for this clone: Antigen: not known.

J gave up 6 bases and V 5 bases, and 11 bases lay outside the gene matches. CDR1 and CDR2 from the germline V gene are SGHRS and YFSETQ. The CDR3 contains 15 residues. This TCR was recovered from an adult who received the MenACWY meningococcal vaccine as a control. The starting material was peripheral blood, obtained 28 days after the second dose of the MenACWY control vaccine. The V and J genes are TRBV5-1 and TRBJ2-3; 8 bases are a match to TRBD2. The CDR3, as DNA: TGCGCCAGCAGGGGGGCGGGAGGAGTCACCGATACGCAGTATTTT. Translated, it gives CASRGAGGVTDTQYF.